A selection of T cell receptor beta chains follows, all from one sample in a study of early T cells in non-severe SARS-CoV-2 infection. MiXCR, applied by TCRdb to the 5' RACE reads, yields one record per CDR3 protein. The sample consists of tens of thousands of distinct CDR3 sequences, approximately 12% of them appearing once. What was sequenced was whole blood. These receptors were obtained from an adult who was a healthcare worker with PCR-confirmed SARS-CoV-2 infection or an uninfected control (not recorded which). Both conserved end residues are part of each CDR3. A D gene is named only where the DNA matches it firmly. Expanded clones are given a class, and other clones once, few, many or no size at all.

v_call	clone_size	d_call	j_call	cdr3_nt	cdr3_aa
TRBV20-1	few	TRBD2	TRBJ2-1	TGCAGTGCTCCCTGGACTAGTGGGAATGAGCAGTTCTTC	CSAPWTSGNEQFF
TRBV20-1	-	-	TRBJ2-1	TGCAGTGCTGCGGGCGGAGGCTCCTACAATGAGCAGTTCTTC	CSAAGGGSYNEQFF
TRBV20-1	few	-	TRBJ1-6	TGCAGTGCTAGCCGGGAACAGAAAGACTCACCCCTCCACTTT	CSASREQKDSPLHF
TRBV6-6	few	-	TRBJ1-6	TGTGCCAGCAGTTATGAGGAGGGCCGTAATTCACCCCTCCACTTT	CASSYEEGRNSPLHF
TRBV20-1	few	-	TRBJ1-5	TGCAGTGCTAGAGCCGGAGGACAGCCCCATCAGCCCCAGCATTTT	CSARAGGQPHQPQHF
TRBV7-2	few	TRBD2	TRBJ2-5	TGTGCCAGCAGCCTTCAGTCGGGCCTAGCGGGGGGGCTAGAGGAGACCCAGTACTTC	CASSLQSGLAGGLEETQYF
TRBV12-3/TRBV12-4	many	-	TRBJ1-1	TGTGCCAGCAGTTTAGACGAGATGTCAGCTGAAGCTTTCTTT	CASSLDEMSAEAFF
TRBV7-8	few	-	TRBJ2-1	TGTGCCAGCAGCCCGCGTCGGGCCGCCCTTCATGAGCAGTTCTTC	CASSPRRAALHEQFF
TRBV6-2/TRBV6-3	few	-	TRBJ1-1	TGTGCCAGCAGTTACTCAGTGCGGGGCAAGACTGAAGCTTTCTTT	CASSYSVRGKTEAFF
TRBV6-1	-	-	TRBJ1-1	TGTGCCAGCAGTGAAAGGACGCTGAACACTGAAGCTTTCTTT	CASSERTLNTEAFF
TRBV6-1	many	-	TRBJ1-6	TGTGCCAGCAGTGGTCGCTCCTATAATTCACCCCTCCACTTT	CASSGRSYNSPLHF
TRBV19	many	-	TRBJ2-3	TGTGCCAGTAGTATTTCCCGCCCGGCAGATACGCAGTATTTT	CASSISRPADTQYF
TRBV4-1	few	-	TRBJ2-3	TGCGCCAGCAGCCAAGTCCCTACGACTCCAACAGATACGCAGTATTTT	CASSQVPTTPTDTQYF
TRBV29-1	few	-	TRBJ2-2	TGCAGCGCACGTCGGGTCGCCTACTCCGGGGAGCTGTTTTTT	CSARRVAYSGELFF
TRBV3-1	few	-	TRBJ2-7	TGTGCCAGCAGCCACGGGTTTGAGAGGGGCCCCGAGCAGTACTTC	CASSHGFERGPEQYF
TRBV7-8	-	TRBD2	TRBJ2-1	TGTGCCAGCAGCTTACCGAAGCCGGGACTACCGTTCTTC	CASSLPKPGLPFF
TRBV5-5	many	-	TRBJ2-2	TGTGCCAGCAGCTTGGAATCGGGGCGTGTGGACACCGGGGAGCTGTTTTTT	CASSLESGRVDTGELFF
TRBV10-1	many	TRBD1	TRBJ1-1	TGCGCCAGCCCCATGACAGGGCGAGACACTGAAGCTTTCTTT	CASPMTGRDTEAFF
TRBV27	many	-	TRBJ1-2	TGTGCCAGCAGTCTCCAGGGCTCCTATGGCTACACCTTC	CASSLQGSYGYTF
TRBV3-1	many	TRBD2	TRBJ2-7	TGTGCCAGCAGCCCTCCCAGCGGGGCTTCCTACGAGCAGTACTTC	CASSPPSGASYEQYF
TRBV6-1	-	-	TRBJ2-5	TGTGCCAGCAACTTATTGCCGGACTCTGTGGGGTCCCAGTACTTC	CASNLLPDSVGSQYF
TRBV7-9	few	TRBD2	TRBJ2-7	TGTGCCAGCAGCTCGTGGATGGCTAGCGGATTCTACGAGCAGTACTTC	CASSSWMASGFYEQYF
TRBV5-1	few	TRBD2	TRBJ2-1	TGCGCCAGCAGCCCCCGGACTAGCGGGGGACCTAACAATGAGCAGTTCTTC	CASSPRTSGGPNNEQFF
TRBV20-1	many	-	TRBJ2-1	TGCAGTGCTAGGGTGGTGGTGACGAATGAGCAGTTCTTC	CSARVVVTNEQFF
TRBV6-1	many	-	TRBJ1-2	TGTGCCAGCAGGAATCCGGGACTACATGGCTACACCTTC	CASRNPGLHGYTF
TRBV30	-	-	TRBJ2-7	TGTGCCTGGAGTGTACTTAGGGGCCACGAGCAGTACTTC	CAWSVLRGHEQYF
TRBV3-1	few	-	TRBJ1-4	TGTGCCAGCAGCCAAGATTACAGATATAATGAAAAACTGTTTTTT	CASSQDYRYNEKLFF
TRBV3-1	many	-	TRBJ1-6	TGTGCCAGCAGCCAAGGCGGGGACTATAATTCACCCCTCCACTTT	CASSQGGDYNSPLHF
TRBV7-6	-	-	TRBJ2-3	TGTGCCAGCAGCTTATCCCGGAGGGGCCCCGCAGATACGCAGTATTTT	CASSLSRRGPADTQYF
TRBV2	-	TRBD1	TRBJ1-4	TGTGCCAGCTCCGAAACAGGGGCTGAAAAACTGTTTTTT	CASSETGAEKLFF
TRBV7-2	-	TRBD2	TRBJ2-1	TGTGCCAGCAGCTTGCTTGGCGCTAGCGGGGGGGCCCGGAATGAGCAGTTCTTC	CASSLLGASGGARNEQFF
TRBV4-1	many	-	TRBJ1-2	TGCGCCAGCAGCCAAGAGACAGCCGCCTCTAACTATGGCTACACCTTC	CASSQETAASNYGYTF
TRBV12-3/TRBV12-4	many	TRBD1	TRBJ2-1	TGTGCCAGCAGCCCGGGGGGACAGGGCTCGAATGAGCAGTTCTTC	CASSPGGQGSNEQFF
TRBV6-1	few	-	TRBJ2-5	TGTGCCAGCAGTCCCGGTTCGGGAACGGAGACCCAGTACTTC	CASSPGSGTETQYF
TRBV6-2/TRBV6-3	-	TRBD2	TRBJ2-1	TGTGCCAGCAGCCTTAGCGGGTCCTACAATGAGCAGTTCTTC	CASSLSGSYNEQFF
TRBV5-1	-	TRBD1	TRBJ1-6	TGCGCCAGCAGCTCCACAGGGGGCGATTCACCCCTCCACTTT	CASSSTGGDSPLHF
TRBV15	few	-	TRBJ1-4	TGTGCCACCAGCAGAGATGGGGTAGCCAATGAAAAACTGTTTTTT	CATSRDGVANEKLFF
TRBV20-1	few	-	TRBJ1-1	TGCAGTGCTAGACCGGCATCCACTGAAGCTTTCTTT	CSARPASTEAFF
TRBV27	many	-	TRBJ2-7	TGTGCCAGCAGTTGGAGCAGGAAAATCTACGAGCAGTACTTC	CASSWSRKIYEQYF
TRBV4-2	few	-	TRBJ1-1	TGTGCCGCGGGGGCAGGCCCTAACACTGAAGCTTTCTTT	CAAGAGPNTEAFF
TRBV21-1	-	-	TRBJ1-2	TGTGCCAACAGACGGACCCCCTATGGCTACACCTTC	CANRRTPYGYTF